This T cell receptor beta chain derives from a study of somatic mutations in cytotoxic T cells in rheumatoid arthritis. Study details: Several of the V beta antibody-stained T-cell populations were flow-sorted at nearly 100% purity; V beta1+ cells were among them and were sequenced for TCRB.

The V end lost 4 bases, the J end lost 3 bases, and 7 bases lay between the germline ends. This CDR3 is 12 amino acids long. Germline V gene sequence: CDR1 GTSNPN, CDR2 SVGIG (reference sequence). This clone was observed a handful of times. Antigen specificity is unknown. Authors' data handling: Patient CD8+ clones above 1% seldom matched published virus-specific TCRB sequences. Libraries were prepared by immunoSEQ multiplex PCR; TCRdb keeps only in-frame clonotypes and omits some of them. V and J calls and clone size are given by that table; D and trimming were obtained from the DNA. Here the sample spans 13,000 to 15,000 clones, more than 60% being singletons. The investigators isolated CD4+ and CD8+ cells by positive magnetic bead selection and checked their purity by flow cytometry. General study findings and limits: The study found CD8+ clonality increased with age in rheumatoid arthritis patients, not healthy controls.

The sequence came from an adult with rheumatoid arthritis. The chain uses TRBV30 and TRBJ1-3; D unclear. The sample was CD8+ T cells sorted from blood. CDR3 sequence reads: CAWKKVGNTIYF. As DNA, the CDR3 is TGTGCCTGGAAGAAGGTTGGAAACACCATATATTTT. Looking up the rest from reference TRBV30 and TRBJ1-3 gives the full variable domain: SQTIHQWPATLVQPVGSPLSLECTVEGTSNPNLYWYRQAAGRGLQLLFYSVGIGQISSEVPQNLSASRPQDRQFILSSKKLLLSDSGFYLCAWKKVGNTIYFGEGSWLTVV.